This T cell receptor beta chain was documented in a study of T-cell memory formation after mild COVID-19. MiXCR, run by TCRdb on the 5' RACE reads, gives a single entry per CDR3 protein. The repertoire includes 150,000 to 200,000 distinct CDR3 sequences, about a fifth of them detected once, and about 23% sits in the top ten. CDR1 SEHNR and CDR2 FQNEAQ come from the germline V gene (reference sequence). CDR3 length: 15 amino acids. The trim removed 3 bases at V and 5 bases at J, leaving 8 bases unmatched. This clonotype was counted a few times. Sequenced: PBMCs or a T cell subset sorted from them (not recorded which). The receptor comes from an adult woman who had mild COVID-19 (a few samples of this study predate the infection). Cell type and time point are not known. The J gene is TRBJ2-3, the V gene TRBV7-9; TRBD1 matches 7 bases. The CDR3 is CASSFSEGAGDTQYF. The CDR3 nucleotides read TGTGCCAGCAGCTTCTCAGAGGGGGCAGGAGATACGCAGTATTTT.